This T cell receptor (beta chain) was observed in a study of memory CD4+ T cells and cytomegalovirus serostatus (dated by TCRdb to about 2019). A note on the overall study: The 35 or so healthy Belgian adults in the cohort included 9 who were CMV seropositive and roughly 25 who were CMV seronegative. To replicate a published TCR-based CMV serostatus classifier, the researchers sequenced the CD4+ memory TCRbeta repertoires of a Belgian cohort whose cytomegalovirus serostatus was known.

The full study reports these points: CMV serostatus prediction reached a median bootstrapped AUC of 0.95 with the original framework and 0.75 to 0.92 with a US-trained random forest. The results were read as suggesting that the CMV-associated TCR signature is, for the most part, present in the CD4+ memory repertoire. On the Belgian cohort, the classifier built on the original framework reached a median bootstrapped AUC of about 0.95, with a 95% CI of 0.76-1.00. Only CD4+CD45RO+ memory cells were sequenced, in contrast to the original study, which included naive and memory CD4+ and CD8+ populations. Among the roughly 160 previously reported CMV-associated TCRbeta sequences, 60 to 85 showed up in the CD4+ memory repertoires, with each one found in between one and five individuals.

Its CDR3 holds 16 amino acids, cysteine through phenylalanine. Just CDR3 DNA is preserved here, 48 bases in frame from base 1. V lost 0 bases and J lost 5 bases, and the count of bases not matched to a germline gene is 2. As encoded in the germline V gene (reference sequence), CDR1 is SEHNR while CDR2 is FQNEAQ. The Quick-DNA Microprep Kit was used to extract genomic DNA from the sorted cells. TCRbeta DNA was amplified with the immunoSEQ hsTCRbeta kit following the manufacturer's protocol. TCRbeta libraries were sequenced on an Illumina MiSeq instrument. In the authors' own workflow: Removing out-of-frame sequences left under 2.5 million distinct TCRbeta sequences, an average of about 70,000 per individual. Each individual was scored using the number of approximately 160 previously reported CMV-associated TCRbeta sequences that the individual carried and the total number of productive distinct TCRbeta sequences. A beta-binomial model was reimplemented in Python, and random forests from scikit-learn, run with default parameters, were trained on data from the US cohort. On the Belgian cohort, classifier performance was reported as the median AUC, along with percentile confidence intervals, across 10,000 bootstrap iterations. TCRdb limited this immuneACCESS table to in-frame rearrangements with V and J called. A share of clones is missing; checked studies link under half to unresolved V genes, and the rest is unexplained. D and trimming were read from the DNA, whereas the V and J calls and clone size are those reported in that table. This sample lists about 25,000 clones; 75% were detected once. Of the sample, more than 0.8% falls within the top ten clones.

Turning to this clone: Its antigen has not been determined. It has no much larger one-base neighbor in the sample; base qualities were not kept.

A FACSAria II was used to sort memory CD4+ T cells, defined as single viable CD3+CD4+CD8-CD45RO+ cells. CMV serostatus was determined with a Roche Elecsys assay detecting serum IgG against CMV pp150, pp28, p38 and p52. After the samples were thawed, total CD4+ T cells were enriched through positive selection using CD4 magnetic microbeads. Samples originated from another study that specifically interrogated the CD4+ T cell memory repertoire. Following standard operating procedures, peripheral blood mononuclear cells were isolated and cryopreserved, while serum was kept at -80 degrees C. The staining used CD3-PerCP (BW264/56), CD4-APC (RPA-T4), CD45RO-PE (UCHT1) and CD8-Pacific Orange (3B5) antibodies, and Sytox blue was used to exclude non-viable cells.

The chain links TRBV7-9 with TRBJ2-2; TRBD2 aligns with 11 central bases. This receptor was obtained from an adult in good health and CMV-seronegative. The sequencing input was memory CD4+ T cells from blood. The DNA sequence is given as TGTGCCAGCAGCTTAGCACTAGCGGGAGAGACCGGGGAGCTGTTTTTT. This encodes CASSLALAGETGELFF.